This TCR beta chain appears in the sequencing data of a study of PD-L1 blockade in urothelial cancer. In the study overall: Males with urothelial cancer arising in the bladder constituted most of the roughly 30 patients. Study conclusions and caveats: Tumor-associated TCR clones expanded more in blood at 3 weeks in patients with durable benefit.

Only in-frame clones appear in the TCRdb table, and some are missing; sequencing was by immunoSEQ multiplex PCR. The sample yields roughly 32,000 clones, roughly 87% seen once. Worth noting for this clone: Its antigen is unknown.

The time point denotes: peripheral blood 6 weeks after treatment start. The sample was PBMCs, taken around atezolizumab (anti-PD-L1) treatment. The TCR sequence derives from a man older than 75 with urothelial cancer.

This CDR3 reads CAWIVRGSGANVLTF. The CDR3 DNA follows: TGTGCCTGGATTGTCAGGGGCTCTGGGGCCAACGTCCTGACTTTC. The rearrangement uses TRBV30 and TRBJ2-6; a weak D match, TRBD1 (6 bases). Germline V CDR1 and CDR2: GTSNPN, SVGIG (reference sequence). This CDR3 contains 15 residues. V was shortened by 4 bases and J by 0 bases, with 10 bases between the two germline ends.